The 18 T cell receptor beta chains presented below share a single source sample, sequenced in a study of blood T cell repertoires in COVID-19. The table came from immunoSEQ multiplex PCR; TCRdb's copy has only in-frame clones and leaves some out. The data show 350,000 to 450,000 clones, about four fifths seen once. The sequencing sample was made of PBMCs or T cells enriched from blood (not recorded which). All receptors derive from a woman in her forties or fifties who had recovered from COVID-19.

The rearrangement uses TRBV4-1 and TRBJ1-4; no firm D call. Germline V gene sequence: CDR1 MGHRA, CDR2 YSYEKL. V was shortened by 0 bases and J by 2 bases, with 10 bases between the two germline ends. This CDR3 region has 16 residues. CDR3 protein: CASSQDRVNTNEKLFF. CDR3 sequence (DNA): TGCGCCAGCAGCCAAGATCGGGTTAATACTAATGAAAAACTGTTTTTT.

A note on this clone: At one end, the junction sequence differs from germline, possibly due to a read error. The chain carries TRBV9 and TRBJ1-1; 10 bases match TRBD1. The V gene's germline CDR1 is SGDLS and CDR2 YYNGEE. There are 15 residues in the CDR3. CDR3: CASSVTGGANAEAFF. For the CDR3, the DNA is TGTGCCAGCAGCGTGACAGGGGGCGCGAACGCTGAAGCTTTCTTT.

The chain joins TRBV6-2 or TRBV6-3 to TRBJ1-2; D is possibly TRBD1 (5 bases). V was shortened by 2 bases and J by 8 bases, with 12 bases between the two germline ends. From germline, CDR1 is MNHEY and CDR2 SVGEGT. The CDR3 runs 13 residues. As DNA, the CDR3 is TGTGCCAGCAGTTACGTAGGGGCGCAAGGCTACACCTTC. The encoded protein is CASSYVGAQGYTF.

The chain combines TRBV10-3 with TRBJ1-1; TRBD1 is a possible D gene (5 bases). V was cut by 2 bases and J by 4 bases, with 11 bases left in between. Germline CDR1 reads ENHRY; CDR2 reads SYGVKD. The CDR3 has 14 amino acids. The CDR3 DNA reads as TGTGCCATCAGTGAGGGGGCCCTGGCCACTGAAGCTTTCTTT. Residues: CAISEGALATEAFF.

The genes are TRBV9 and TRBJ2-1, with a possible D match to TRBD1 (5 bases). Germline V gene sequence: CDR1 SGDLS, CDR2 YYNGEE. Trimming removed 1 base at V and 7 bases at J, with 12 bases between. This CDR3 is 14 amino acids long. The chain's CDR3 is CASSVNPTGNEQFF. The CDR3 bases are TGTGCCAGCAGCGTAAACCCAACAGGTAATGAGCAGTTCTTC. Full variable domain (missing parts from reference TRBV9 and TRBJ2-1): DSGVTQTPKHLITATGQRVTLRCSPRSGDLSVYWYQQSLDQGLQFLIQYYNGEERAKGNILERFSAQQFPDLHSELNLSSLELGDSALYFCASSVNPTGNEQFFGPGTRLTVL.

The chain is built from TRBV7-2 and TRBJ1-5; TRBD1 agrees at 8 bases. The J segment lost 5 bases and the V segment lost 8 bases, leaving 14 bases of the junction unmatched. Germline V CDR1 and CDR2: SGHTA, FQGNSA. This CDR3 comprises 16 residues. The CDR3 sequence: CASRTSTGELHQPQHF. DNA for the CDR3: TGTGCCAGCCGAACCTCGACAGGGGAATTGCATCAGCCCCAGCATTTT.

Comments on this clone: Different DNA sequences within this sample yield the same CDR3. This chain connects TRBV19 to TRBJ2-2, with TRBD2 identical over 8 bases. Germline-derived CDR1 and CDR2 are LNHDA and SQIVND (reference sequence). The J segment lost 4 bases and the V segment lost 2 bases, leaving 3 bases of the junction unmatched. The CDR3 totals 15 residues. The CDR3 region has the DNA TGTGCCAGTAGTATACGGAGCGGGGGCACCGGGGAGCTGTTTTTT. Its translation: CASSIRSGGTGELFF.

CDR3 sequence: CASRFYSGGYTF. DNA for the CDR3: TGTGCCAGCAGATTCTACAGTGGTGGCTACACCTTC. The chain carries TRBV27 and TRBJ1-2; no firm D call. Trimming took off 6 bases at V and 7 bases at J, with 12 bases between the two ends. The CDR3 covers 12 residues. Germline CDR1 and CDR2: MNHEY and SMNVEV (reference sequence).

This clone was counted a few times. The chain has TRBV7-2 and TRBJ2-7; weak D call: TRBD1 (5 bases). This CDR3 is 14 amino acids long. CDR1 and CDR2 from the germline V gene are SGHTA and FQGNSA. Between the trimmed V and J ends, which lost 5 bases and 1 base, there was a span of 12 bases. CDR3 residues: CASSPSQGSYEQYF. CDR3 nucleotides: TGTGCCAGCAGCCCCAGCCAGGGATCCTACGAGCAGTACTTC.

The genes are TRBV7-6 and TRBJ2-1; 9 bases agree with TRBD2. This CDR3 comprises 15 residues. Looked up from germline, CDR1 is SGHVS and CDR2 is FNYEAQ. J gave up 4 bases and V 4 bases, and 5 bases lay outside the gene matches. The CDR3 coding sequence is TGTGCCAGCAGCTCAGGACTAGCGCGGTACAATGAGCAGTTCTTC. It translates to CASSSGLARYNEQFF. The whole variable domain, remainder taken from reference TRBV7-6 and TRBJ2-1, is GAGVSQSPRYKVTKRGQDVALRCDPISGHVSLYWYRQALGQGPEFLTYFNYEAQQDKSGLPNDRFSAERPEGSISTLTIQRTEQRDSAMYRCASSSGLARYNEQFFGPGTRLTVL.

The chain carries TRBV6-5 and TRBJ1-2, with no clear D. CDR1 is MNHEY, CDR2 SVGAGI, per germline. V lost 6 bases to trimming and J lost 2 bases, with 13 bases between them. The CDR3 loop spans 14 amino acids. The CDR3 DNA is TGTGCCAGCAGGCCGACGGGGTCAAACTATGGCTACACCTTC. Translating gives CASRPTGSNYGYTF.

The rearrangement links TRBV12-3 or TRBV12-4 to TRBJ1-1; maybe TRBD1 (6 bases). The CDR3 is made up of 13 amino acids. Trimming cost V 3 bases and J 7 bases, with 12 bases left between them. CDR3 DNA sequence: TGTGCCAGCAGTTTCACAGGGAGCCTTGAAGCTTTCTTT. Amino acid sequence: CASSFTGSLEAFF.

This chain uses TRBV19 with TRBJ2-5; D is undetermined. From germline, CDR1 is LNHDA and CDR2 SQIVND (reference sequence). V was pared by 7 bases and J by 1 base, with 10 bases between. The CDR3 runs 13 residues. CDR3 DNA: TGTGCCAGTAATTTTGGCCCCCAAGAGACCCAGTACTTC. Amino acids: CASNFGPQETQYF.

This clone was recorded only once. The V gene is TRBV5-1, the J gene TRBJ2-3, with D tentatively TRBD2 (6 bases). V was trimmed by 0 bases and J by 2 bases, leaving 19 bases between them. Germline loops: CDR1 SGHRS, CDR2 YFSETQ. The CDR3 is 18 residues long. Here the CDR3 DNA reads TGCGCCAGCAGCTTGGGTATCCTATGGGGGGACCTCACAGATACGCAGTATTTT. Amino acid sequence: CASSLGILWGDLTDTQYF.

The chain links TRBV5-4 to TRBJ2-5, with a possible D match to TRBD2 (6 bases). This CDR3 region has 15 residues. V was shortened by 4 bases and J by 4 bases, with 17 bases between the two germline ends. Germline V gene sequence: CDR1 SGHNT, CDR2 YYREEE (reference sequence). The DNA of the CDR3 is TGTGCCAGCAGCCCCGCCGGGGCGGGGCGAGAGACCCAGTACTTC. This gives the protein CASSPAGAGRETQYF.

This rearrangement joins TRBV11-2 to TRBJ1-2; the match to TRBD1 covers 9 bases. Losses at the gene ends were 5 bases for V and 5 bases for J; bases not matched to a gene: 6. CDR3 length equals 14 residues. CDR1 is SGHAT and CDR2 is FQNNGV in the germline V gene. CDR3 nucleotides: TGTGCCAGCAGCCAGGGGACAGGGTGGTATGGCTACACCTTC. Translating gives CASSQGTGWYGYTF.

This chain connects TRBV14 to TRBJ1-1, with TRBD1 as a possible D gene (5 bases). Germline V CDR1 and CDR2: SGHDN, FVKESK. This CDR3 contains 14 residues. The V and J ends lost 3 bases and 6 bases respectively, with 14 bases between them. The DNA of the CDR3 is TGTGCCAGCAGCCACAGGGTGATGGGCGCTGAAGCTTTCTTT. Its protein is CASSHRVMGAEAFF.

The J gene is TRBJ1-6, the V gene TRBV5-1, with D unclear. V lost 3 bases to trimming and J lost 7 bases, with 14 bases between them. The CDR3 sequence is 15 residues long. Germline values: CDR1 SGHRS, CDR2 YFSETQ. The CDR3 DNA sequence: TGCGCCAGCAGCTCTGACCAAATGCGGAATTCACCCCTCCACTTT. Amino acid sequence: CASSSDQMRNSPLHF.